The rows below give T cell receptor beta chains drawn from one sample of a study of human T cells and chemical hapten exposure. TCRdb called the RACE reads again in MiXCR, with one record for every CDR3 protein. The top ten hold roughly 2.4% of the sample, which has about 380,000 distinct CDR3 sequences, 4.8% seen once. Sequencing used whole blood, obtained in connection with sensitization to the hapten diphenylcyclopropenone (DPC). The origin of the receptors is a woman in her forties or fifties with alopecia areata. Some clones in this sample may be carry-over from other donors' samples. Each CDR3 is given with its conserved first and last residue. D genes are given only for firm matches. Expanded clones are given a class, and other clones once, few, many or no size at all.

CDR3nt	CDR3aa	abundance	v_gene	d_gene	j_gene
TGCAGTGCTAGAGGGACCCTCAGGGACAATCAGCCCCAGCATTTT	CSARGTLRDNQPQHF	many	TRBV20-1	NA	TRBJ1-5
TGCAGCGTTATTACTGGGGCGAACACCGGGGAGCTGTTTTTT	CSVITGANTGELFF	many	TRBV29-1	NA	TRBJ2-2
TGCAGCGTTGAAGGGGGACAGGCCAATGAGCAGTTCTTC	CSVEGGQANEQFF	many	TRBV29-1	TRBD1	TRBJ2-1
TGTGCCTGGAGTGTTGCGGGAGACGGCATTCAGTACTTC	CAWSVAGDGIQYF	NA	TRBV30	TRBD2	TRBJ2-4
TGTGCCAGCAGCTTAGCGCAGGCGCAATACACAGATACGCAGTATTTT	CASSLAQAQYTDTQYF	NA	TRBV7-2	NA	TRBJ2-3
TGTGCCTGGAGTGCCGGAAGGACAGGGGGCACACGGACTGAAGCTTTCTTT	CAWSAGRTGGTRTEAFF	many	TRBV30	TRBD1	TRBJ1-1
TGTGCCAGCAGCTTAGAGACAGGGGGCACCTATGGCTACACCTTC	CASSLETGGTYGYTF	few	TRBV11-3	TRBD1	TRBJ1-2
TGTGCCAGCAGCCGGGGCGGTACCTCCTACGAGCAGTACTTC	CASSRGGTSYEQYF	many	TRBV14	NA	TRBJ2-7
TGTGCCAGCAGCTTAGGGATTTTGGCTGGCGGGGGGGCCCAGGAGACCCAGTACTTC	CASSLGILAGGGAQETQYF	NA	TRBV7-6	TRBD2	TRBJ2-5
TGCGCCAGCAGTCGAGGGTACTCCTATAATTCACCCCTCCACTTT	CASSRGYSYNSPLHF	few	TRBV23-1	NA	TRBJ1-6
TGCGCCAGCAGCCCCCTACCAGGGAAGGCCTACGAGCAGTACTTC	CASSPLPGKAYEQYF	many	TRBV4-1	NA	TRBJ2-7
TGTGCCAGCAGCTACGACAGCTATAGCAATCAGCCCCAGCATTTT	CASSYDSYSNQPQHF	NA	TRBV5-5	NA	TRBJ1-5
TGCAGTGCTAGAAGGGACAGCTTGAACACTGAAGCTTTCTTT	CSARRDSLNTEAFF	many	TRBV20-1	TRBD1	TRBJ1-1
TGTGCCAGCTCACCGGCACGGACAGGTTACAATGAGCAGTTCTTC	CASSPARTGYNEQFF	many	TRBV18	TRBD1	TRBJ2-1
TGTGCCAGCAACGGGGGAGGTCTGTCGCCTGAGCAGTTCTTC	CASNGGGLSPEQFF	few	TRBV6-2/TRBV6-3	NA	TRBJ2-1
TGTGCCAGCAGTTTATTCTGGGGGGCGTCGAGCAATCAGCCCCAGCATTTT	CASSLFWGASSNQPQHF	few	TRBV28	NA	TRBJ1-5
TGCAGCGTTGGTGGAGGGCCCGGCACAGATACGCAGTATTTT	CSVGGGPGTDTQYF	few	TRBV29-1	NA	TRBJ2-3
TGTGCCAGCAAAAGACGCCAACGTACGCAGTATTTT	CASKRRQRTQYF	many	TRBV12-3/TRBV12-4	NA	TRBJ2-3
TGTGCCAGCAGCGGGGGACTAGCGGTTGACAATGAGCAGTTCTTC	CASSGGLAVDNEQFF	many	TRBV7-2	TRBD2	TRBJ2-1
TGTGCCAGCTCTCTCAGTAATGAAAAACTGTTTTTT	CASSLSNEKLFF	many	TRBV7-8	NA	TRBJ1-4
TGTGCCAGCAGTGTGGGACGGTTCCGTGGGGCCAACGTCCTGACTTTC	CASSVGRFRGANVLTF	many	TRBV12-3/TRBV12-4	NA	TRBJ2-6
TGTGCCAGCGCGGTGGGGAGAGAAAAACTGTTTTTT	CASAVGREKLFF	many	TRBV12-3/TRBV12-4	NA	TRBJ1-4
TGTGCCAGCAGCCAGGGGACTCTATCACTCGGCACAGATACGCAGTATTTT	CASSQGTLSLGTDTQYF	many	TRBV4-2	NA	TRBJ2-3
TGTGCCAGCAGCCGGGGACAGTTGCCGAACACTGAAGCTTTCTTT	CASSRGQLPNTEAFF	NA	TRBV5-4	TRBD1	TRBJ1-1
TGCAGCGTTGGGGCGGGACAGGAGAACACTGAAGCTTTCTTT	CSVGAGQENTEAFF	many	TRBV29-1	TRBD1	TRBJ1-1
TGTGCCAGCAGTCGACAGGGGAGGTTTGAAAAACTGTTTTTT	CASSRQGRFEKLFF	NA	TRBV2	TRBD1	TRBJ1-4
TGTGCCAGCAGCTTAATGTACACCGGGGAGCTGTTTTTT	CASSLMYTGELFF	many	TRBV7-2	NA	TRBJ2-2
TGCAGTGCTAGCTTGAACACTGAAGCTTTCTTT	CSASLNTEAFF	many	TRBV20-1	NA	TRBJ1-1
TGCGCCAGCAGCTTGGCCGGGACTCAGTTAGGAAACACCATATATTTT	CASSLAGTQLGNTIYF	NA	TRBV5-1	NA	TRBJ1-3
TGTGCCAGCAGTCTTAGGTTTACCGCCTCCTCGAACACTGAAGCTTTCTTT	CASSLRFTASSNTEAFF	many	TRBV12-3/TRBV12-4	NA	TRBJ1-1
TGCAGCGTTTTCAGGGCCGGAACCTACGAGCAGTACTTC	CSVFRAGTYEQYF	many	TRBV29-1	NA	TRBJ2-7
TGCGCCAGCAGCCAAGGTCGGCCAGGGAATAATTCACCCCTCCACTTT	CASSQGRPGNNSPLHF	NA	TRBV4-1	NA	TRBJ1-6
TGTGCCACCCTGAACGGACAGGCATCTTATGGCTACACCTTC	CATLNGQASYGYTF	many	TRBV6-1	TRBD1	TRBJ1-2
TGTGCCATCAGTGGTGTGGGGGGCGCTCAGCCCCAGCATTTT	CAISGVGGAQPQHF	NA	TRBV10-3	NA	TRBJ1-5
TGTGCCAGCAGCCCATCAGGACTAGTGCACGAGCAGTACTTC	CASSPSGLVHEQYF	few	TRBV7-9	TRBD2	TRBJ2-7
TGTGCCAGCAGTTTAGGGCCCGGACAGGGGGTTAGGACTGAAGCTTTCTTT	CASSLGPGQGVRTEAFF	few	TRBV12-3/TRBV12-4	TRBD1	TRBJ1-1
TGTGCCAGCAGTGAATTGTCCGGCAGGGGAGCAATTGAGACCCAGTACTTC	CASSELSGRGAIETQYF	many	TRBV25-1	NA	TRBJ2-5
TGTGCCAGCTCTCAAGGGCTAGCGGGAGGAGGTGAGCAGTTCTTC	CASSQGLAGGGEQFF	many	TRBV18	TRBD2	TRBJ2-1
TGTGCCAGCCCCGGAGAGGGGCCGGAAGCTTTCTTT	CASPGEGPEAFF	few	TRBV2	NA	TRBJ1-1
TGTGCCAGCAGCTTAAGACAGGGTGGTGTAGCCGAGCAGTACTTC	CASSLRQGGVAEQYF	few	TRBV7-9	TRBD1	TRBJ2-7
TGTGCCAGCAGTGCACAGGGGGCGAGCAATCAGCCCCAGCATTTT	CASSAQGASNQPQHF	many	TRBV2	TRBD1	TRBJ1-5
TGTGCCAGCAGCCCTCACACGACAGTGAACACTGAAGCTTTCTTT	CASSPHTTVNTEAFF	few	TRBV6-2/TRBV6-3	NA	TRBJ1-1
TGCGCCAGCTTGGCTTTTCCGGGACTAGCGGGAGAGGAGCAGTACTTC	CASLAFPGLAGEEQYF	many	TRBV10-2	TRBD2	TRBJ2-7
TGTGCCAGCAGCTTGGCCACAGGTCCGGAAAGGCCCCAGCATTTT	CASSLATGPERPQHF	many	TRBV5-5	NA	TRBJ1-5
TGTGCCAGCAGCCAGGTACTAGCGCCCCAAGAGACCCAGTACTTC	CASSQVLAPQETQYF	NA	TRBV3-1	TRBD2	TRBJ2-5
TGTGCCAGCAGCGTAGAGATAGGGGTGGCGTTTAGGAGCAATCAGCCCCAGCATTTT	CASSVEIGVAFRSNQPQHF	NA	TRBV9	NA	TRBJ1-5
TGTGCCAGCAGGTCTTCTGAGACCCAGTACTTC	CASRSSETQYF	many	TRBV6-6	NA	TRBJ2-5
TGTGCCAGCAGTACCAACAGGGAGGGATTTTATGGCTACACCTTC	CASSTNREGFYGYTF	many	TRBV12-3/TRBV12-4	NA	TRBJ1-2
TGCGCCAGCAGTTACGGGACAGGGGATAGCAATCAGCCCCAGCATTTT	CASSYGTGDSNQPQHF	many	TRBV5-1	TRBD1	TRBJ1-5
TGTGCCAGCAGCGACAGGGAGATCAATCAGCCCCAGCATTTT	CASSDREINQPQHF	many	TRBV2	TRBD1	TRBJ1-5
TGTGCCAGCACAGAGACTAACTACAATGAGCAGTTCTTC	CASTETNYNEQFF	few	TRBV28	NA	TRBJ2-1
TGTGCCAGCTCACCTCCAGGGGAATTAGGTGGCTACACCTTC	CASSPPGELGGYTF	many	TRBV18	NA	TRBJ1-2
TGTGCCATCAGTGAAGGGGATGAGCAGTTCTTC	CAISEGDEQFF	many	TRBV10-3	NA	TRBJ2-1
TGTGCCAGCCGAAGAACAGGGCGGGGCACTGAAGCTTTCTTT	CASRRTGRGTEAFF	many	TRBV12-3/TRBV12-4	NA	TRBJ1-1